This TCR beta chain originates from a study of blood T cell repertoires in COVID-19. Study in general: Sites in the United States, Italy and Spain provided acute and convalescent COVID-19 samples.

The J segment lost 3 bases and the V segment lost 7 bases, leaving 5 bases of the junction unmatched. The CDR3 spans 14 residues. The germline CDR1 and CDR2 sequences are LNHDA and SQIVND (reference sequence). The protocol was immunoSEQ multiplex PCR, while the TCRdb copy is restricted to in-frame clones and leaves out a portion. Seen here are about 98,000 clones, roughly 80% observed once, and the top ten hold about 10%. The chain employs TRBV19 and TRBJ1-5; TRBD1 agrees at 8 bases. The TCR was taken from a woman of 80 years or more with acute or convalescent COVID-19. The sample comprised peripheral blood. CDR3 in DNA: TGTGCCAGTAACTTGGGACAGGCCAATCAGCCCCAGCATTTT. Its translation: CASNLGQANQPQHF.